Listed below are T cell receptor beta chains from one sample, sequenced in a study of OX40 agonist ivuxolimab in advanced cancers. The protocol was immunoSEQ multiplex PCR, while the TCRdb copy is restricted to in-frame clones and leaves out a portion. The data show about 80,000 clones, with 80% to 90% seen just once and approximately 0.3% held by the top ten. Sequencing was performed on CD4+ or CD8+ T cells sorted from blood, taken in a trial of the OX40 agonist ivuxolimab. The source is an adult with an advanced solid tumor such as melanoma, head and neck, liver or kidney cancer. Each CDR3 is given with its conserved first and last residue. Fields, in order: CDR3 protein, CDR3 DNA, D gene, clone size, V gene, J gene. D genes are given only for firm matches. Expanded clones get a size class; other rows say once, few or many, or leave the size out.

CASSVGPSGGHEFF	TGTGCCAGCAGCGTAGGACCTAGCGGGGGGCATGAGTTCTTC	TRBD2	-	TRBV9	TRBJ2-1
CASSGDRVIADTQYF	TGTGCCAGTAGTGGGGACAGGGTGATTGCAGATACGCAGTATTTT	TRBD1	-	TRBV19	TRBJ2-3
CASSLLQGADSPLHF	TGTGCCAGCAGCCTCCTACAGGGGGCTGATTCACCCCTCCACTTT	TRBD1	-	TRBV2	TRBJ1-6
CASSGEGPGANVLTF	TGTGCCAGCAGTGGCGAGGGACCTGGGGCCAACGTCCTGACTTTC	-	-	TRBV2	TRBJ2-6
CASEGARYYGYTF	TGTGCCAGCGAGGGGGCTCGATACTATGGCTACACCTTC	TRBD1	-	TRBV28	TRBJ1-2
CASSIDRGQANTGELFF	TGTGCCAGTAGTATCGACAGGGGGCAGGCGAACACCGGGGAGCTGTTTTTT	TRBD1	-	TRBV19	TRBJ2-2
CASSLTTGANVLTF	TGTGCCAGCAGTCTTACAACTGGGGCCAACGTCCTGACTTTC	-	once	TRBV25-1	TRBJ2-6
CASSRSGLSYNEQFF	TGTGCCAGCAGCCGTAGCGGGTTATCCTACAATGAGCAGTTCTTC	TRBD2	-	TRBV28	TRBJ2-1
CASSPRDSGETQYF	TGCGCCAGCAGCCCCCGGGACTCTGGGGAGACCCAGTACTTC	-	-	TRBV5-1	TRBJ2-5
CASSPRDTDTQYF	TGTGCCAGTAGTCCCCGGGACACAGATACGCAGTATTTT	-	-	TRBV19	TRBJ2-3
CASSRGKTGGRNTEAFF	TGTGCCAGCAGCCGAGGGAAAACAGGGGGAAGGAACACTGAAGCTTTCTTT	TRBD1	-	TRBV7-8	TRBJ1-1
CASSLSGLSSPLHF	TGTGCCAGCAGCTTATCAGGGTTAAGTTCACCCCTCCACTTT	-	-	TRBV7-9	TRBJ1-6
CASSPVSGGLTGELFF	TGTGCCAGCAGCCCCGTAAGCGGGGGGCTGACCGGGGAGCTGTTTTTT	TRBD2	-	TRBV7-9	TRBJ2-2
CASSLGQPIAANTEAFF	TGTGCCAGCAGCCTGGGACAGCCGATCGCGGCGAACACTGAAGCTTTCTTT	TRBD1	once	TRBV7-6	TRBJ1-1
CASSTSRGTDYSPLHF	TGTGCCAGTAGTACGTCCAGGGGGACTGACTATTCACCCCTCCACTTT	TRBD1	-	TRBV19	TRBJ1-6
CASSHEAGGKVPREQYF	TGTGCCAGCAGCCACGAGGCAGGGGGGAAGGTTCCCCGCGAGCAGTACTTC	-	-	TRBV14	TRBJ2-7
CASSRNYHGNEQFF	TGTGCCAGTAGCCGGAACTACCATGGCAATGAGCAGTTCTTC	-	-	TRBV19	TRBJ2-1
CASSGTSGVTGELFF	TGCGCCAGCAGCGGGACTAGCGGGGTTACCGGGGAGCTGTTTTTT	TRBD2	-	TRBV5-1	TRBJ2-2
CASRSTFLDRGTDTQYF	TGTGCCAGCAGGTCGACTTTTCTGGACAGGGGCACAGATACGCAGTATTTT	TRBD1	once	TRBV27	TRBJ2-3
CASRPLAGGYNEQFF	TGTGCCAGCAGACCACTAGCGGGAGGATACAATGAGCAGTTCTTC	TRBD2	-	TRBV6-5	TRBJ2-1
CSGGTATYNEQFF	TGCAGCGGGGGTACGGCGACCTACAATGAGCAGTTCTTC	-	-	TRBV29-1	TRBJ2-1